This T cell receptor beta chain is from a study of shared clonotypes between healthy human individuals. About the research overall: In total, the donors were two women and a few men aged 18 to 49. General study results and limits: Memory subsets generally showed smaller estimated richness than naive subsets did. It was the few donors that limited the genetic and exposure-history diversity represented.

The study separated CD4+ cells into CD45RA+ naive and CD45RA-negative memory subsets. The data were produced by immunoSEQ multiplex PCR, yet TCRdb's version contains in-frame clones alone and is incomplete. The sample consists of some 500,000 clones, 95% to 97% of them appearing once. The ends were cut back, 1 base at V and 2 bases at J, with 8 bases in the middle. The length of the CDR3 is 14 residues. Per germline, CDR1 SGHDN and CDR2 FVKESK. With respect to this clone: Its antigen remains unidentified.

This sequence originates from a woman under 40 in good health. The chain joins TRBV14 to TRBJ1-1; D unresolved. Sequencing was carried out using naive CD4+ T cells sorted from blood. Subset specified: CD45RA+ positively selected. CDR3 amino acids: CASSQGRPNTEAFF. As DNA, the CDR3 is TGTGCCAGCAGCCAAGGCCGTCCTAACACTGAAGCTTTCTTT.